This paragraph reports one T cell receptor beta chain. Its antigen remains unidentified. Per-nucleotide qualities are absent, and no much larger clonotype sits a single base away. Sequencing of TCR beta CDR3 regions was done on the immunoSEQ platform at survey depth. The QIAamp DNA micro kit was used to extract genomic DNA from every cultured and uncultured CD8+ T cell population. The source study handled its data this way. Samples with fewer than 5,000 productive reads were excluded, resulting in the removal of about 7% of the roughly 75 HIV peptide-stimulated cultures. Sequences were trimmed to CDR3 by a MANAFEST web app, and nonproductive sequences, CDR3s under 5 amino acids, and sequences not starting with C or ending with F/W were removed. For a clonotype to count as antigen-specific, the clonotype had to expand relative to the no-peptide control in at least 2 of 3 replicates at FDR 0.01, and only within one epitope family. A frequency at least fivefold higher than in wells stimulated with peptides from other epitope families was additionally required for specific clonotypes. TCRdb took over this immuneACCESS table, retaining in-frame rearrangements with V and J assigned. Such tables are incomplete; in checked studies, under half of the missing clones stem from an unresolved V gene, and the remainder is unexplained. That table furnishes V, J and clone size, whereas the DNA furnished D and trimming. For this sample the table gives some 6,000 clones, of which approximately 70% were detected only once. About 39% of the sample goes to the ten largest clones.

This sample is drawn from a study of CD8 T cell repertoires and HIV-1 epitope variants (dated by TCRdb to the early 2020s). With respect to the entire study: In separate culture wells, T cells were stimulated with each of twenty-five peptides that represented autologous and known Gag and Nef epitope variants. Cultures ran for about 10 days in IMDM with gentamicin, with half-media changes on days 3 and 7 adding IL-2, IL-7 and IL-15. T cells were enriched using the EasySep Human T Cell Enrichment Kit and were co-cultured with equal numbers of autologous T cell-negative cells serving as antigen-presenting cells. A total of some 83 T cell cultures were run, with each culture condition done in triplicate except for one peptide, which was done in duplicate. An aliquot of 1M T cells was saved as an uncultured baseline condition, separate from the roughly 80 T cell cultures. Control conditions included a CMV, EBV and flu peptide pool, the Ebola AY9 epitope as negative control, and a no-peptide well. Tested epitopes included three Gag epitope families and Nef HW9 and YT9. Study-wide findings and limitations: The study identified under ten antigen-specific TCR beta clonotypes, over 5 of which appeared to be cross-reactive for autologous or known escape epitope variants. Five clonotypes recognized the Nef KF9 family and one clonotype recognized the HW9 family, while no responses were seen to the TAALDMSHF plasma variant. The assay identified only TCR beta chains and indicated proliferation in response to antigen, without indicating T cell function or cytokine profile.

The EasySep Human CD8+ T Cell Enrichment Kit was used on day 10 to isolate CD8+ T cells from every culture. Sequences were obtained from cultured CD8+ T cells derived from PBMCs. This receptor was obtained from a male donor with HIV.

The nucleotides are TGTGCCAGCAGTTTCTCTTCAGACCGCACAGATACGCAGTATTTT. The translation is CASSFSSDRTDTQYF. The sequence links TRBV6-5 to TRBJ2-3; the D gene cannot be resolved reliably. The germline V gene gives CDR1 as MNHEY and CDR2 as SVGAGI. The germline ends are 12 bases apart after V is trimmed by 4 bases and J by 1 base. Including the terminal cysteine and phenylalanine, the CDR3 comprises 15 residues. Left in the record is the CDR3 DNA by itself, 45 bases read in frame from the first base.